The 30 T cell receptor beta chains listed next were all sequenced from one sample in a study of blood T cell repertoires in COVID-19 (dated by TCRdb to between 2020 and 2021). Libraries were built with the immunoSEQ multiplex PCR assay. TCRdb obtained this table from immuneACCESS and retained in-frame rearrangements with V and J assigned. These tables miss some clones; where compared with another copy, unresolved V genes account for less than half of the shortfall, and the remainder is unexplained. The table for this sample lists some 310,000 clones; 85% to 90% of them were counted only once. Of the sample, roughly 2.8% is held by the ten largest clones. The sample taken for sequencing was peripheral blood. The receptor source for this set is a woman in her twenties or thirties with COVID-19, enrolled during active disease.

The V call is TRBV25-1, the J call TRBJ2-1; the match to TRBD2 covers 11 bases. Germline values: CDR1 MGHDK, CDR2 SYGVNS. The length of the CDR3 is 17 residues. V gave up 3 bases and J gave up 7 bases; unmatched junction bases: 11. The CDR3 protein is CASSESVAGGPGNEQFF. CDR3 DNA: TGTGCCAGCAGTGAGTCGGTAGCGGGAGGGCCGGGAAATGAGCAGTTCTTC.

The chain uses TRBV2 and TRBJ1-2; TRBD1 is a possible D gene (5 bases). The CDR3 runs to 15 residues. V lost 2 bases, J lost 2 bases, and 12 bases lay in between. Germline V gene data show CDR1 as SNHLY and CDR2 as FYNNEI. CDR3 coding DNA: TGTGCCAGCAGTGAACCGGGGGTATCGAACTATGGCTACACCTTC. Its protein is CASSEPGVSNYGYTF.

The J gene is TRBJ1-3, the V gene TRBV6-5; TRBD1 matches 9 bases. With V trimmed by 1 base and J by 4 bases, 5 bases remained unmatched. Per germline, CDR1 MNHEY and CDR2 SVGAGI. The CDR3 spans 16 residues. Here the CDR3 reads CASSYFPGTGGNTIYF. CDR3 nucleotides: TGTGCCAGCAGTTACTTCCCCGGGACAGGGGGAAACACCATATATTTT.

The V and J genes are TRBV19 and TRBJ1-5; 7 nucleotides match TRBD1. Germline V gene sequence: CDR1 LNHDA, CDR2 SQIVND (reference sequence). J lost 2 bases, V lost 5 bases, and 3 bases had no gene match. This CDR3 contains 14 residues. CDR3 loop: CASSGQVGNQPQHF. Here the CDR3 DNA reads TGTGCCAGTAGTGGACAGGTCGGCAATCAGCCCCAGCATTTT. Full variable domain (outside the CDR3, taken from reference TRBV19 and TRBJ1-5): DGGITQSPKYLFRKEGQNVTLSCEQNLNHDAMYWYRQDPGQGLRLIYYSQIVNDFQKGDIAEGYSVSREKKESFPLTVTSAQKNPTAFYLCASSGQVGNQPQHFGDGTRLSIL.

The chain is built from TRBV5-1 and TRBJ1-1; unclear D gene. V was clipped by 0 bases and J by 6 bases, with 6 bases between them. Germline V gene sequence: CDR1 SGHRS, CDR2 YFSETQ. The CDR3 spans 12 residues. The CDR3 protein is CASSLGSSEAFF. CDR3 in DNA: TGCGCCAGCAGCTTGGGTAGCTCTGAAGCTTTCTTT. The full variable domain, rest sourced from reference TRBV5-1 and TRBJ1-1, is KAGVTQTPRYLIKTRGQQVTLSCSPISGHRSVSWYQQTPGQGLQFLFEYFSETQRNKGNFPGRFSGRQFSNSRSEMNVSTLELGDSALYLCASSLGSSEAFFGQGTRLTVV.

CDR3 in amino acids: CASMADRTLRTEAFF. CDR3 in DNA: TGTGCCAGCATGGCAGACAGGACGCTCCGCACTGAAGCTTTCTTT. This chain connects TRBV6-5 to TRBJ1-1; TRBD1 is a possible D gene (6 bases). CDR3 length equals 15 residues. Trimming took 7 bases from V and 4 from J, leaving 19 bases between them. Germline lookup yields CDR1 MNHEY and CDR2 SVGAGI.

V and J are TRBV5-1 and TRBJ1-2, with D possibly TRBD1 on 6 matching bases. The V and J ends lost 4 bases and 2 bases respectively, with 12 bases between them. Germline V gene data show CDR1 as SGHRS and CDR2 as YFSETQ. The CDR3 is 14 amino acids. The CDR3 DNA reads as TGCGCCAGCAGCGACCCAGGGGCGAACTATGGCTACACCTTC. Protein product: CASSDPGANYGYTF.

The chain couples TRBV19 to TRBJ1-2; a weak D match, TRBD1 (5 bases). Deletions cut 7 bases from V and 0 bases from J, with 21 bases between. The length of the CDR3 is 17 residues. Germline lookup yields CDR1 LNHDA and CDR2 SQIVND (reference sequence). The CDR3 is CASTPQYQGHTNYGYTF. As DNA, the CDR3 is TGTGCCAGTACCCCTCAGTATCAGGGCCATACTAACTATGGCTACACCTTC.

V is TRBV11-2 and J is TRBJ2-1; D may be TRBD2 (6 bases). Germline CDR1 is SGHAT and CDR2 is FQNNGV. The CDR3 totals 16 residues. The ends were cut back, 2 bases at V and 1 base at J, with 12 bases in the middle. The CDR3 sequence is CASSLKSGASYNEQFF. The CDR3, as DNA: TGTGCCAGCAGCTTAAAGTCGGGAGCATCCTACAATGAGCAGTTCTTC.

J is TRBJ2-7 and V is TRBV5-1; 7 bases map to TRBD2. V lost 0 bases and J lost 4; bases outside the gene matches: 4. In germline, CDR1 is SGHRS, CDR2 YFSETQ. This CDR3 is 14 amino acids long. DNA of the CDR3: TGCGCCAGCAGCTTGGCTAGCGGAACATACGAGCAGTACTTC. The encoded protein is CASSLASGTYEQYF.

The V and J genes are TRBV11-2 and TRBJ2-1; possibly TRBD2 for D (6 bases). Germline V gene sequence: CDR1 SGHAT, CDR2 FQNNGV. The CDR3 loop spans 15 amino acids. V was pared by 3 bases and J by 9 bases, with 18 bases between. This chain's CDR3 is CASSFRDWVLGEQFF. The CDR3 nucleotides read TGTGCCAGCAGCTTCCGGGACTGGGTCTTAGGTGAGCAGTTCTTC.

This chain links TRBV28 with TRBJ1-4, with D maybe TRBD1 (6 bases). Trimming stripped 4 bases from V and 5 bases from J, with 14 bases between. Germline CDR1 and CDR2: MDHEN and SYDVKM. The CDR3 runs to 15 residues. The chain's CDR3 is CASSSTGHRNEKLFF. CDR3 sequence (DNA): TGTGCCAGCAGTTCTACGGGACATAGGAATGAAAAACTGTTTTTT.

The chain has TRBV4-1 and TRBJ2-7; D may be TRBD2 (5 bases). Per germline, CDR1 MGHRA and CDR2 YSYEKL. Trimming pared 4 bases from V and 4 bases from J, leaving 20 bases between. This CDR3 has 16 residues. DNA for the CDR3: TGCGCCAGCAGCCTCTCACCCCGGGGTTCTAGGTACGAGCAGTACTTC. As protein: CASSLSPRGSRYEQYF.

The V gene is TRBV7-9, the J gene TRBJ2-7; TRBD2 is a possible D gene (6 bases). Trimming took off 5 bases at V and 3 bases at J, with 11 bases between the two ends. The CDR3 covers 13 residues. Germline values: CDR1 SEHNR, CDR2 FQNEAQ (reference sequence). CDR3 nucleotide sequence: TGTGCCAGCAGCGCGGGACCAAACTACGAGCAGTACTTC. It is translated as CASSAGPNYEQYF.

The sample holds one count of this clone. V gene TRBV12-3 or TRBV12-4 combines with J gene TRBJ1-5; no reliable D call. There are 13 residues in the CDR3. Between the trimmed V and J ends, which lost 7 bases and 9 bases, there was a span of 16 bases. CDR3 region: CASTGLLLGPQHF. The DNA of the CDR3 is TGTGCCAGCACCGGACTGCTACTGGGGCCCCAGCATTTT.

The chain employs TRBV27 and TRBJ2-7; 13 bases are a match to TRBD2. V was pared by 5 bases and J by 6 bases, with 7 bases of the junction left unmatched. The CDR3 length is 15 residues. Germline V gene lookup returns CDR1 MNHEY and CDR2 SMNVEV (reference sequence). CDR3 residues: CASSPGLAGVSEQYF. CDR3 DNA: TGTGCCAGCAGTCCAGGACTAGCGGGAGTTTCCGAGCAGTACTTC.

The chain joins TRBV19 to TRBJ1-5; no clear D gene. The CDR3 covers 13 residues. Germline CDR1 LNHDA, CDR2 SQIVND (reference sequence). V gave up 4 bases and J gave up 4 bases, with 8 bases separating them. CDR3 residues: CASSKAGNQPQHF. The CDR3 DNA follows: TGTGCCAGTAGTAAGGCCGGGAATCAGCCCCAGCATTTT.

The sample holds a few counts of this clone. CDR3 residues: CASSLDRAGDGYTF. The CDR3 nucleotides read TGTGCCAGCAGCTTAGATCGGGCGGGGGATGGCTACACCTTC. This chain uses TRBV11-2 with TRBJ1-2; perhaps TRBD1 as D (5 bases). The CDR3 sequence is 14 residues long. The V gene lost 0 bases and the J gene lost 6 bases, with 11 bases spanning the gap. Germline V gives CDR1 SGHAT, CDR2 FQNNGV. The complete variable domain, with remaining parts taken from reference TRBV11-2 and TRBJ1-2, reads EAGVAQSPRYKIIEKRQSVAFWCNPISGHATLYWYQQILGQGPKLLIQFQNNGVVDDSQLPKDRFSAERLKGVDSTLKIQPAKLEDSAVYLCASSLDRAGDGYTFGSGTRLTVV.

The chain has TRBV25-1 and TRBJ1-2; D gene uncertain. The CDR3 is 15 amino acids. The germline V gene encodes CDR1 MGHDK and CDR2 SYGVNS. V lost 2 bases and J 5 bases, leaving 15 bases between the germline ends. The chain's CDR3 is CASSEAGLGRYGYTF. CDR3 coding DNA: TGTGCCAGCAGTGAAGCTGGCCTGGGCAGGTATGGCTACACCTTC.

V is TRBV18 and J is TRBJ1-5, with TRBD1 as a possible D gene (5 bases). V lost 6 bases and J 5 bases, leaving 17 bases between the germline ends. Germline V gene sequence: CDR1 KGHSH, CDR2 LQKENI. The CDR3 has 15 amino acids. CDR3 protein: CASSPRAGGDQPQHF. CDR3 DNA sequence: TGTGCCAGCTCCCCTAGAGCGGGGGGGGATCAGCCCCAGCATTTT.

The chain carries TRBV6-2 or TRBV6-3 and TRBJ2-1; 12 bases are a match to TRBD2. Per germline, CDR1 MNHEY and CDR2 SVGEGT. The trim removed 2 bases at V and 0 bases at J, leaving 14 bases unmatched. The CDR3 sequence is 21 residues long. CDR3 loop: CASSYPPGFTTSGSSYNEQFF. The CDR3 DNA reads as TGTGCCAGCAGTTACCCTCCCGGCTTCACGACTAGCGGGAGCTCCTACAATGAGCAGTTCTTC.

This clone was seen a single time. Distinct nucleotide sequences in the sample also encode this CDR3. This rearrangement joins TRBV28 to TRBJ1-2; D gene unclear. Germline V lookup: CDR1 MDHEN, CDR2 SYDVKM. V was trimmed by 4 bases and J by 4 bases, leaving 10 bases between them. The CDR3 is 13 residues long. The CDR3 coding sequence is TGTGCCAGCAGTTCTACCGGGTCCTATGGCTACACCTTC. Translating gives CASSSTGSYGYTF.

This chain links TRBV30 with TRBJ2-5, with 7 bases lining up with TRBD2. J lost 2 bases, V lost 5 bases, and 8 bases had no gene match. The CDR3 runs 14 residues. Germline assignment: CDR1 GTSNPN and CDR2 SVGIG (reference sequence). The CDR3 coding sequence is TGTGCCTGGGGATCCCTAGCGGTGCAAGAGACCCAGTACTTC. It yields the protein CAWGSLAVQETQYF.

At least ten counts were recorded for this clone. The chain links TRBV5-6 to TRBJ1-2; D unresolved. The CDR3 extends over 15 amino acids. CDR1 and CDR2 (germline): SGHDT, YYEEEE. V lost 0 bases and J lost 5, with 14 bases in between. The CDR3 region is CASSLGTTNFYGYTF. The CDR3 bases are TGTGCCAGCAGCTTGGGTACGACAAACTTTTATGGCTACACCTTC.

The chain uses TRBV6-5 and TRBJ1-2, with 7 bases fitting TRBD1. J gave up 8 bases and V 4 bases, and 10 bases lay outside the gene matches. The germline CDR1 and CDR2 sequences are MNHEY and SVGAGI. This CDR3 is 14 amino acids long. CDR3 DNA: TGTGCCAGCAGTTCAACTGACAGGGTGGGCGGCTACACCTTC. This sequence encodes CASSSTDRVGGYTF.

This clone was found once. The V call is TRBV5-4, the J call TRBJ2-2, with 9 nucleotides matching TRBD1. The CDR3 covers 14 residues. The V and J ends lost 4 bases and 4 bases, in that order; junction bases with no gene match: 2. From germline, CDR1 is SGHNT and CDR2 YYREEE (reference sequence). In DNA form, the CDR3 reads TGTGCCAGCAGCCGACAGGGGGGCACCGGGGAGCTGTTTTTT. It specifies CASSRQGGTGELFF.

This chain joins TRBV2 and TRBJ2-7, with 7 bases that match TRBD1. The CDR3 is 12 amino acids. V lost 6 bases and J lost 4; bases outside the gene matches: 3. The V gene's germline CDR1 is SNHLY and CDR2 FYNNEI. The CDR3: CASRTGMYEQYF. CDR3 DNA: TGTGCCAGCAGGACAGGGATGTACGAGCAGTACTTC.

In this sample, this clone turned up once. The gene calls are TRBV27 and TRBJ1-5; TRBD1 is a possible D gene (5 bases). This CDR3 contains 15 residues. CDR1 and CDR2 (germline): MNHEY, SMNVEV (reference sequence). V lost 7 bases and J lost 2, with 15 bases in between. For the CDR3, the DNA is TGTGCCAGCAAGCGGGACTTAGACGGCAATCAGCCCCAGCATTTT. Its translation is CASKRDLDGNQPQHF.

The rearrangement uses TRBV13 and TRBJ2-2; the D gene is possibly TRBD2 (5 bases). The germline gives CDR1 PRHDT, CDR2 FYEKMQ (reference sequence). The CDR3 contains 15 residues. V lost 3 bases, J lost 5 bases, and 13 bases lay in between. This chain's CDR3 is CASSLDQRWTGELFF. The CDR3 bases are TGTGCCAGCAGCTTGGACCAGCGGTGGACCGGGGAGCTGTTTTTT.

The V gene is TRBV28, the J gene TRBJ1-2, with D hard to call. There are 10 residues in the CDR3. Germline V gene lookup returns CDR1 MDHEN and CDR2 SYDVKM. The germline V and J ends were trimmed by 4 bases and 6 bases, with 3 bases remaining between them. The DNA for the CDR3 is TGTGCCAGCAGTTCAAATGGCTACACCTTC. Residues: CASSSNGYTF.